Included here is one T cell receptor (beta chain) sequence, with context. What it binds is unknown. 5'RACE primed at constant segments yielded TCR alpha and TCR beta cDNA libraries bearing sample barcodes and UMIs. Using its own MiXCR run on the 5' RACE reads, TCRdb lists one record per CDR3 protein. This table has about 440,000 distinct CDR3 sequences, roughly 20% appearing once. This specimen comes from a study of T-cell memory formation after mild COVID-19. Regarding the study as a whole: Most CD4+ clones that shrank were in CM and EM, while CD8+ ones turned up in EMRA. Unconfirmed was the SARS-CoV-2 specificity of second-wave clones that peaked on day 37. Clones that contracted from day 15 to 85 had balanced CD4/CD8; later expanders were CD4+ biased.

This CDR3 has 15 amino acids. CDR1 MNHNY and CDR2 SVGAGI come from the germline V gene (reference sequence). The trim removed 6 bases at V and 2 bases at J, leaving 5 bases unmatched. The rearrangement links TRBV6-6 to TRBJ2-3; 10 positions match TRBD2. The sample taken for sequencing was PBMCs or a T cell subset sorted from them (not recorded which). The sequence derives from an adult woman who had mild COVID-19 (a few samples of this study predate the infection). Cell type and time point are not known. CDR3 nucleotide sequence: TGTGCCAGCAGCCCAGCGGGGGGGGACACAGATACGCAGTATTTT. This encodes CASSPAGGDTDTQYF.